There are a few counts of the clone carrying this T cell receptor (beta chain). The antigen is undetermined. Unique molecular identifiers were used to barcode this TCRbeta library. TCRdb passed the PCR reads through MiXCR, listing each CDR3 protein once. This sample yields about 580,000 distinct CDR3 sequences, of which 20% to 25% are seen a single time; approximately 14% belongs to the top ten. This CDR3 has 15 amino acids. V was shortened by 6 bases and J by 1 base, with 16 bases between the two germline ends. Germline CDR1 is MNHEY and CDR2 is SVGEGT. The sample belongs to a study of T-cell reconstitution after alpha-beta-depleted transplantation in children. Study outcomes and limitations: The study reportedly traced alpha-beta T cells about two months after transplant to several hundred expanded graft clones. Newly generated T cells supplied most T-cell counts and diversity one year post-transplant. In some patients, recipient T cells and intrathymic progenitors surviving conditioning explained high day-60 diversity.

V gene TRBV6-2 or TRBV6-3 combines with J gene TRBJ2-7; tentatively, D is TRBD2 (6 bases). The sample was PBMCs, mostly from graft donor cells, taken 360 days after TCRalphabeta/CD19-depleted stem cell transplant. The receptor's source is a boy under two years old who had a stem cell transplant for acute myeloid leukemia, so the T cells may come from the graft donor. CDR3 in DNA: TGTGCCAGCAGAACACTAGCAGGTGAATCCTACGAGCAGTACTTC. Translating it yields CASRTLAGESYEQYF.